The next 32 T cell receptor beta chains were all read from a single sample in a study of blood T cells in healthy people across ages. A second PCR, run for about 6 to 11 cycles, used a sample-barcoded 5' primer plus a J-beta primer mix. TCRdb re-called the 5' RACE reads with MiXCR, one entry per CDR3 protein. This table holds approximately 670,000 distinct CDR3 sequences, approximately 40% found once. Sequencing used blood. These receptors were obtained from a man at least 80 years old in good health.

Points on this clonotype: This may stem from a read error, because a much larger clone lies one nucleotide away. The chain uses TRBV6-5 and TRBJ2-7; the match to TRBD1 covers 10 bases. This CDR3 is built from 15 residues. Germline CDR1 MNHEY, CDR2 SVGAGI. Here the CDR3 DNA reads TGTGCCAGCAGTAGCTGGACAGGGGGAAACTACGATCAGTACTTC. As protein: CASSSWTGGNYDQYF.

The table lists this clonotype with a few counts. The chain employs TRBV20-1 and TRBJ2-7, with D tentatively TRBD1 (6 bases). The CDR3 is 14 residues long. Trimming left V 3 bases short and J 6 bases short, with 18 bases between. Germline V gene data show CDR1 as DFQATT and CDR2 as SNEGSKA (reference sequence). CDR3 DNA sequence: TGCAGTGCTAGGGGGGACGGACAGTTTAGCGAGCAGTACTTC. It yields the protein CSARGDGQFSEQYF.

The rearrangement joins TRBV7-2 to TRBJ2-2; D is perhaps TRBD2 (6 bases). With 2 bases removed from V and 8 bases from J, the gap between germline ends came to 15 bases. The CDR3 is 15 amino acids. Per the germline V gene, CDR1 is SGHTA and CDR2 is FQGNSA. In nucleotides, the CDR3 is TGTGCCAGCAGCTTACAGTCCGCGGCGGGAGGGGAGCTGTTTTTT. It encodes CASSLQSAAGGELFF.

Ten or more counts support this clonotype. CDR3 sequence: CASRLAGVGETQYF. The CDR3 coding sequence is TGTGCCAGCAGACTAGCGGGGGTTGGGGAGACCCAGTACTTC. The V gene is TRBV27, the J gene TRBJ2-5; 11 nucleotides agree with TRBD2. Germline V gene lookup returns CDR1 MNHEY and CDR2 SMNVEV (reference sequence). V lost 6 bases to trimming and J lost 5 bases; unmatched junction nucleotides: 5. The CDR3 runs to 14 residues.

The chain recombines TRBV7-2 with TRBJ1-2; TRBD1 matches at 8 bases. With V trimmed by 4 bases and J by 2 bases, 6 bases remained unmatched. CDR3 length equals 15 residues. The germline CDR1 and CDR2 sequences are SGHTA and FQGNSA. CDR3 amino acids: CASSSRDRINYGYTF. The CDR3, as DNA: TGTGCCAGCAGCTCCCGGGACAGGATCAACTATGGCTACACCTTC.

This chain links TRBV20-1 with TRBJ2-5, with D possibly being TRBD1 or TRBD2 (6 bases each). V lost 5 bases and J lost 10, with 26 bases in between. CDR3 length: 15 residues. In germline, CDR1 is DFQATT, CDR2 SNEGSKA (reference sequence). The CDR3 region has the DNA TGCAGTGCTCAACGCGACACTACCAAGGGGGGAAGCCAGTACTTC. Its translation: CSAQRDTTKGGSQYF.

The chain employs TRBV18 and TRBJ2-3; no clear D. Looked up from germline, CDR1 is KGHSH and CDR2 is LQKENI. The CDR3 runs 13 residues. Trimming took 8 bases from V and 2 from J, leaving 11 bases between them. The CDR3 spells CASLGRTTDTQYF. CDR3 in DNA: TGTGCCAGCCTTGGGCGGACCACAGATACGCAGTATTTT.

The chain employs TRBV4-3 and TRBJ2-3; 13 bases match TRBD2. The CDR3 runs 16 residues. Germline values: CDR1 LGHNA, CDR2 YSLEER. The trim removed 4 bases at V and 4 bases at J, leaving 5 bases unmatched. In DNA form, the CDR3 reads TGCGCCAGCAGCCGAGGGACTAGCGGGATAGCAGATACGCAGTATTTT. Translating gives CASSRGTSGIADTQYF.

The CDR3 bases are TGTGCCAGCAGCTACCGGGACAGGGGCCCCGAGACCCAGTACTTC. Translating gives CASSYRDRGPETQYF. The chain recombines TRBV5-4 with TRBJ2-5, with 10 positions matching TRBD1. Germline V gene lookup returns CDR1 SGHNT and CDR2 YYREEE (reference sequence). The CDR3 runs 15 residues. V shed 3 bases and J 5 bases; nucleotides not matched to a gene: 7.

The table lists this clonotype with a few counts. The V gene is TRBV12-3 or TRBV12-4, the J gene TRBJ2-6, with TRBD1 matching over 9 bases. This CDR3 region has 19 residues. J lost 0 bases, V lost 0 bases, and 6 bases had no gene match. As DNA, the CDR3 is TGTGCCAGCAGTTTAGCGGCCGACAGGGGGTTCTCTGGGGCCAACGTCCTGACTTTC. Translation: CASSLAADRGFSGANVLTF.

A remark on this clonotype: A much larger clone lies one base from this, so it may be a read error. The rearrangement uses TRBV15 and TRBJ2-5; D unresolved. Germline V gene data show CDR1 as LNHNV and CDR2 as YYDKDF (reference sequence). Between the trimmed V and J ends, which lost 0 bases and 11 bases, there was a span of 19 bases. The CDR3 runs to 15 residues. Here the CDR3 reads CATSRDRINYNEQYF. CDR3 DNA sequence: TGTGCCACCAGCAGAGACAGGATAAACTACAATGAGCAGTACTTC.

The gene calls are TRBV20-1 and TRBJ2-7, with D tentatively TRBD1 (5 bases). Trimming took 6 bases from V and 7 from J, leaving 25 bases between them. The CDR3 covers 15 residues. Germline V gene sequence: CDR1 DFQATT, CDR2 SNEGSKA (reference sequence). CDR3 coding DNA: TGCAGTGCCCCCGGACAACCCGGATCCTACAATGAGCAGTACTTC. The encoded protein is CSAPGQPGSYNEQYF.

Of note for this clonotype: The germline gene is not matched at one end of the junction; a read error may be the cause. V and J are TRBV4-2 and TRBJ1-6, with 7 bases fitting TRBD1. Germline loops: CDR1 LGHNA, CDR2 YNFKEQ. The CDR3 sequence is 18 residues long. Written as DNA, the CDR3 is TGTGCCAGCGGCCAAGACAGGGCACCAAGCTCCTATAATTCACCCCTCCACTTT. Its translation: CASGQDRAPSSYNSPLHF.

The rearrangement joins TRBV6-2 or TRBV6-3 to TRBJ2-7, with 7 positions matching TRBD1. CDR1 and CDR2 from the germline V gene are MNHEY and SVGEGT. J was trimmed by 6 bases and V by 5 bases; bases with no gene match: 7. This CDR3 has 13 amino acids. CDR3 in amino acids: CASSDRAPFEQYF. CDR3 nucleotide sequence: TGTGCCAGCAGTGACAGGGCGCCATTCGAGCAGTACTTC.

This clonotype was counted once. For the CDR3, the DNA is TGTGCCACCCAGCGGGGGGCCTTCCCAGATACGCAGTATTTT. Amino acids: CATQRGAFPDTQYF. This chain uses TRBV7-9 with TRBJ2-3; 9 bases line up with TRBD2. The length of the CDR3 is 14 residues. Germline CDR1 reads SEHNR; CDR2 reads FQNEAQ (reference sequence). V lost 10 bases and J lost 4; bases outside the gene matches: 9.

The rearrangement joins TRBV20-1 to TRBJ2-7; D is ambiguous. Trimming took 7 bases from V and 0 from J, leaving 16 bases between them. Germline V gene data show CDR1 as DFQATT and CDR2 as SNEGSKA (reference sequence). The length of the CDR3 is 14 residues. CDR3 nucleotides: TGCAGTGTCCAACAGCCAACCAGCTCCTACGAGCAGTACTTC. This codes for CSVQQPTSSYEQYF.

V usage is TRBV29-1 and J usage is TRBJ1-5, with unresolved D. There are 13 residues in the CDR3. The ends were cut back, 0 bases at V and 3 bases at J, with 6 bases in the middle. Germline CDR1 SQVTM, CDR2 ANQGSEA. The CDR3 here is CSVEEAPNQPQHF. The DNA of the CDR3 is TGCAGCGTTGAAGAGGCCCCCAATCAGCCCCAGCATTTT.

This clonotype has just one count. V usage is TRBV7-6 and J usage is TRBJ2-5, with D tentatively TRBD2 (5 bases). The germline V gene encodes CDR1 SGHVS and CDR2 FNYEAQ. The CDR3 covers 15 residues. Between the trimmed V and J ends, which lost 5 bases and 9 bases, there was a span of 22 bases. The CDR3, as DNA: TGTGCCAGCAGCCTAGTTCCGGACTCGGTTGGGTCCCAGTACTTC. It specifies CASSLVPDSVGSQYF.

There are a few counts of this clonotype. This chain links TRBV7-2 with TRBJ1-2; D is undetermined. The CDR3 loop spans 14 amino acids. The ends were cut back, 1 base at V and 4 bases at J, with 10 bases in the middle. The germline gives CDR1 SGHTA, CDR2 FQGNSA. The CDR3 nucleotides are TGTGCCAGCAGCTTAGAGGGCATTAGCTATGGCTACACCTTC. Its protein is CASSLEGISYGYTF.

The genes are TRBV6-2 or TRBV6-3 and TRBJ1-1; D ambiguous. This CDR3 spans 15 amino acids. V was shortened by 2 bases and J by 3 bases, with 13 bases between the two germline ends. Germline CDR1 reads MNHEY; CDR2 reads SVGEGT. The CDR3 nucleotides are TGTGCCAGCAGTTACACATACAGTGGGGACACTGAAGCTTTCTTT. This sequence encodes CASSYTYSGDTEAFF.

This chain's CDR3 is CSARAAADSTDTQYF. The CDR3 DNA is TGCAGTGCTAGAGCGGCCGCGGATAGCACAGATACGCAGTATTTT. The chain couples TRBV20-1 to TRBJ2-3, with unresolved D. The V and J ends lost 1 base and 0 bases respectively, with 11 bases between them. CDR1 DFQATT and CDR2 SNEGSKA come from the germline V gene (reference sequence). This CDR3 spans 15 amino acids.

J is TRBJ2-3 and V is TRBV27; no clear D. The CDR3 spans 16 residues. Germline CDR1 is MNHEY and CDR2 is SMNVEV (reference sequence). Trimming took off 0 bases at V and 0 bases at J, with 10 bases between the two ends. The CDR3 reads CASSLSLQISTDTQYF. In DNA, the CDR3 is TGTGCCAGCAGTTTATCCTTGCAAATTAGCACAGATACGCAGTATTTT.

Details on this clonotype: Its ends do not fully match the called genes, so a read error is possible. V usage is TRBV28 and J usage is TRBJ1-4, with D unclear. Germline V lookup: CDR1 MDHEN, CDR2 SYDVKM. The CDR3 extends over 12 amino acids. The CDR3, as DNA: TGTGCCCGCAGTTTAATAAATGAAAAACTGTTTTTT. Translated, it gives CARSLINEKLFF.

This clonotype has a handful of counts. The chain combines TRBV6-5 with TRBJ1-4, with 8 bases matching TRBD1. With V trimmed by 8 bases and J by 8 bases, 13 bases remained unmatched. CDR1 and CDR2 from the germline V gene are MNHEY and SVGAGI. The length of the CDR3 is 15 residues. CDR3 in DNA: TGTGCCAGCCGGCCTTGGACAGGGCTGGAGGAAAAACTGTTTTTT. It specifies CASRPWTGLEEKLFF.

The chain recombines TRBV15 with TRBJ2-1; D not certain. The CDR3 contains 14 residues. Germline CDR1 LNHNV, CDR2 YYDKDF (reference sequence). V lost 0 bases, J lost 5 bases, and 8 bases lay in between. The CDR3 region is CATSRDIQDNEQFF. The CDR3 coding sequence is TGTGCCACCAGCAGAGATATACAAGACAATGAGCAGTTCTTC. Full variable domain (missing parts from reference TRBV15 and TRBJ2-1): DAMVIQNPRYQVTQFGKPVTLSCSQTLNHNVMYWYQQKSSQAPKLLFHYYDKDFNNEADTPDNFQSRRPNTSFCFLDIRSPGLGDTAMYLCATSRDIQDNEQFFGPGTRLTVL.

The chain combines TRBV4-1 with TRBJ2-7, with 7 positions matching TRBD2. V lost 4 bases, J lost 9 bases, and 6 bases stayed unmatched. Germline V gene lookup returns CDR1 MGHRA and CDR2 YSYEKL. The length of the CDR3 is 12 residues. CDR3 DNA sequence: TGCGCCAGCAGCCCCGGACCGGGGGGGCAGTACTTC. Encoded protein: CASSPGPGGQYF.

The chain has TRBV12-3 or TRBV12-4 and TRBJ1-4; 9 bases agree with TRBD1. The CDR3 runs 15 residues. V lost 1 base, J lost 8 bases, and 5 bases stayed unmatched. The CDR3 bases are TGTGCCAGCAGTTTAGGACAGGGGGGGATGGAAAAACTGTTTTTT. Encoded protein: CASSLGQGGMEKLFF.

This clonotype was picked up a small number of times. The V call is TRBV5-1, the J call TRBJ2-5; 10 nucleotides line up with TRBD2. CDR1 SGHRS and CDR2 YFSETQ come from the germline V gene. The V and J ends lost 4 bases and 3 bases, in that order; junction bases with no gene match: 12. The CDR3 runs to 17 residues. CDR3 amino acids: CASSQNPIAGGKETQYF. CDR3 in DNA: TGCGCCAGCAGCCAAAATCCAATAGCGGGAGGAAAAGAGACCCAGTACTTC.

This chain connects TRBV7-3 to TRBJ2-3, with 8 bases matching TRBD2. The CDR3 sequence is 16 residues long. From germline, CDR1 is SGHTA and CDR2 FQGTGA. The V and J ends lost 2 bases and 1 base, in that order; junction bases with no gene match: 5. The chain's CDR3 is CASSLGLAIGTDTQYF. The CDR3, as DNA: TGTGCCAGCAGCTTAGGACTAGCTATCGGCACAGATACGCAGTATTTT.

V gene TRBV20-1 combines with J gene TRBJ2-1; 11 bases agree with TRBD2. Per germline, CDR1 DFQATT and CDR2 SNEGSKA (reference sequence). This CDR3 is built from 17 residues. V was clipped by 0 bases and J by 7 bases; unmatched bases: 11. The CDR3 reads CSARDFSGRAVGNEQFF. The CDR3 region has the DNA TGCAGTGCTAGAGACTTTAGCGGGAGGGCCGTCGGAAATGAGCAGTTCTTC.

CDR3 protein: CASSFELAGGQETQYF. In DNA form, the CDR3 reads TGTGCCAGCAGTTTTGAGCTAGCGGGGGGACAAGAGACCCAGTACTTC. This chain uses TRBV12-3 or TRBV12-4 with TRBJ2-5, with 11 bases identical to TRBD2. Trimming at V came to 3 bases and at J to 2 bases, leaving 5 bases not matched to a gene. The CDR3 consists of 16 residues.

Worth noting for this clonotype: A much larger clone lies a single base off, so this may be a read error. The chain uses TRBV20-1 and TRBJ2-7; 7 bases line up with TRBD1. The CDR3 has 15 residues. Germline V lookup: CDR1 DFQATT, CDR2 SNEGSKA (reference sequence). Losses at the gene ends were 5 bases for V and 5 bases for J; bases not matched to a gene: 15. The CDR3 sequence: CSAGAQQGFNDEQYF. As DNA, the CDR3 is TGCAGTGCTGGAGCTCAACAGGGGTTTAACGACGAGCAGTACTTC.